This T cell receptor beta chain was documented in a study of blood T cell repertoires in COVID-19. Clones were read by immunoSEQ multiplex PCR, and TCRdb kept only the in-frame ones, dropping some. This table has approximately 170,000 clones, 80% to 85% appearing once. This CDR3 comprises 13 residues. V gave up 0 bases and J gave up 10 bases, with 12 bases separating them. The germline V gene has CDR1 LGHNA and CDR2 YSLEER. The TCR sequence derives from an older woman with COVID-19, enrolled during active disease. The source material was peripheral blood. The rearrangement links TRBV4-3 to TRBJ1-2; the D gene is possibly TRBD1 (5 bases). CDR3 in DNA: TGCGCCAGCAGCCAAGAAGGTACAGGCCTCTACACCTTC. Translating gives CASSQEGTGLYTF.